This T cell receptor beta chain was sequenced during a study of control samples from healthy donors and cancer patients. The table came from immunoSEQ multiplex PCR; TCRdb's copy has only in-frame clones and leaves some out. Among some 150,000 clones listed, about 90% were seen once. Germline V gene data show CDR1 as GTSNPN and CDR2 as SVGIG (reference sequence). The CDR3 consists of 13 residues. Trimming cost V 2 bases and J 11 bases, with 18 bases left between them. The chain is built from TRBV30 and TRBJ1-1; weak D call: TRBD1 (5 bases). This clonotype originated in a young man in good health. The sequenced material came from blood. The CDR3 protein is CAWSFRSGTGAFF. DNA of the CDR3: TGTGCCTGGAGTTTCCGATCGGGGACGGGCGCTTTCTTT. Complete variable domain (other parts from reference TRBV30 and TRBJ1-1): SQTIHQWPATLVQPVGSPLSLECTVEGTSNPNLYWYRQAAGRGLQLLFYSVGIGQISSEVPQNLSASRPQDRQFILSSKKLLLSDSGFYLCAWSFRSGTGAFFGQGTRLTVV.